This T cell receptor (beta chain) is drawn from a study of post-analysis software for immune sequencing data. Study at large: As for disease course, relapsing-remitting, secondary progressive and progressive-relapsing multiple sclerosis were all included.

The V gene end was trimmed by 6 bases and the J gene end by 0 bases; junction bases not matched to a gene: 4. Germline CDR1 MDHEN, CDR2 SYDVKM. The CDR3 runs 14 residues. As regards this clonotype: Its target is unknown.

Study-wide findings and caveats: Patients with multiple sclerosis recorded significantly lower normalized Chao1 diversity than controls, the study found. A handful of TRBV segments appeared more often in patients than in controls, and TRBV5-6, TRBV5-1 and TRBV20-1 were among these.

Carried by the TCR beta cDNA libraries were unique molecular identifiers. TCRdb ran MiXCR on the PCR reads and lists one entry per CDR3 protein. The sample carries about 400,000 distinct CDR3 sequences, around a third recorded once. This clonotype was obtained from a girl aged 10-17 years with multiple sclerosis. The specimen was blood. The J gene is TRBJ1-1, the V gene TRBV28; 7 nucleotides match TRBD1. The CDR3 sequence is CASRPGTVNTEAFF. The CDR3 region has the DNA TGTGCCAGCAGACCCGGGACAGTGAACACTGAAGCTTTCTTT. Full variable domain (missing parts from reference TRBV28 and TRBJ1-1): DVKVTQSSRYLVKRTGEKVFLECVQDMDHENMFWYRQDPGLGLRLIYFSYDVKMKEKGDIPEGYSVSREKKERFSLILESASTNQTSMYLCASRPGTVNTEAFFGQGTRLTVV.